This T cell receptor beta chain was sequenced during a study of cytomegalovirus exposure and HLA in healthy donors. Comments on this clone: Its target is not known.

Findings of the study overall: In vitro data verified three CMV-associated chains as specific for CMV antigens.

The CDR3 consists of 15 residues. Trimming removed 0 bases from V and 2 bases from J, with 8 bases in between. CDR1 is MNHEY and CDR2 is SVGAGI in the germline V gene. The table came from immunoSEQ multiplex PCR; TCRdb's copy has only in-frame clones and leaves some out. The top ten hold less than 7% of the sample, which has 200,000 to 250,000 clones, over 80% seen once. The rearrangement uses TRBV6-5 and TRBJ2-1; the D is unclear. Input material: PBMCs. This clonotype was sampled from a woman between 18 and 29 years old in good health and CMV-seronegative. The CDR3 sequence: CASSYSPGAYNEQFF. The CDR3 DNA reads TGTGCCAGCAGTTACTCCCCGGGCGCCTACAATGAGCAGTTCTTC.